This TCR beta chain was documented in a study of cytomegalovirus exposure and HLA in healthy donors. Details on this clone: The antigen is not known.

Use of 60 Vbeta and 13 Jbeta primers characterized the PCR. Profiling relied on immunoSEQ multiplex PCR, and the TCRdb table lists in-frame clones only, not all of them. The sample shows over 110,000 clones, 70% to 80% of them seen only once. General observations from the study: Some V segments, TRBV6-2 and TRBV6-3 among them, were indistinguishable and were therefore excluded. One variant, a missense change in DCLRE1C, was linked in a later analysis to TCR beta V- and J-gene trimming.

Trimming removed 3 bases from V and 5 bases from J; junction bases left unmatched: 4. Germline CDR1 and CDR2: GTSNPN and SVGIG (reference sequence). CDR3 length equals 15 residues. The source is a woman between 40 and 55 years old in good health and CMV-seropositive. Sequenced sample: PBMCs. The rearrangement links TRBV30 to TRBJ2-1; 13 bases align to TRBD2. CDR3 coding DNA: TGTGCCTGGAGCAGAGGGACTAGCGGGGACAATGAGCAGTTCTTC. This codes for CAWSRGTSGDNEQFF.